These 26 T cell receptor beta chains were all obtained from the same sample, sequenced in a study of shared clonotypes between healthy human individuals. Clones were sequenced by immunoSEQ multiplex PCR, and TCRdb holds only the in-frame ones, with some missing. The sample contains about 1.1 million clones, approximately 77% of which appear only once. The material sequenced was memory CD4+ T cells from PBMCs. Noted subset: CD45RA-negative fraction. The receptors originated from a man aged 18 to 30 in good health. Some clones in this sample may be carry-over from other donors' samples.

This rearrangement joins TRBV5-1 to TRBJ2-2; D gene uncertain. V was trimmed by 5 bases and J by 8 bases, leaving 7 bases between them. CDR1 is SGHRS, CDR2 YFSETQ, per germline. The CDR3 is 11 amino acids. The CDR3 sequence: CASRAEGELFF. Written as DNA, the CDR3 is TGCGCCAGCAGGGCGGAGGGGGAGCTGTTTTTT.

This clone has a handful of counts. The rearrangement links TRBV4-1 to TRBJ2-3; TRBD1 matches 8 bases. CDR1 MGHRA and CDR2 YSYEKL come from the germline V gene. Trimming removed 3 bases from V and 1 base from J; junction bases left unmatched: 3. There are 15 residues in the CDR3. CDR3 protein: CASSQDRARTDTQYF. CDR3 sequence (DNA): TGCGCCAGCAGCCAGGACAGGGCCCGCACAGATACGCAGTATTTT.

This clone has just one count. The CDR3 DNA reads TGTGCCAGCAGAAGGGACAGCGTCTCTGGGGCCAACGTCCTGACTTTC. It specifies CASRRDSVSGANVLTF. The chain has TRBV6-6 and TRBJ2-6; 7 bases are shared with TRBD1. The V and J ends lost 6 bases and 0 bases, in that order; junction bases with no gene match: 5. Germline V gene lookup returns CDR1 MNHNY and CDR2 SVGAGI (reference sequence). The CDR3 runs to 16 residues.

CDR3 DNA sequence: TGCAGCGCTTTGCGGGGGGCGCGGTACAATGAGCAGTTCTTC. It translates to CSALRGARYNEQFF. J is TRBJ2-1 and V is TRBV29-1, with 8 bases that match TRBD2. V trimming: 7 bases; J trimming: 4 bases; junction bases outside the gene matches: 9. Germline CDR1 SQVTM, CDR2 ANQGSEA. The CDR3 is 14 amino acids.

V is TRBV6-5 and J is TRBJ1-5, with a tentative D call TRBD1 (6 bases). Germline V gene sequence: CDR1 MNHEY, CDR2 SVGAGI. This CDR3 has 15 amino acids. V was cut by 0 bases and J by 1 base, with 7 bases left in between. This chain's CDR3 is CASSYSRGSNQPQHF. For the CDR3, the DNA is TGTGCCAGCAGTTACTCGAGGGGGAGCAATCAGCCCCAGCATTTT.

The V gene is TRBV5-1, the J gene TRBJ2-5, with 8 bases identical to TRBD2. J gave up 4 bases and V 0 bases, and 8 bases lay outside the gene matches. Germline-derived CDR1 and CDR2 are SGHRS and YFSETQ. CDR3 length equals 16 residues. The CDR3 here is CASSLVGGGPSETQYF. The CDR3 coding sequence is TGCGCCAGCAGCTTGGTCGGGGGGGGACCCTCAGAGACCCAGTACTTC.

This clone was counted a single time. V and J are TRBV12-2 and TRBJ1-2; TRBD1 is the table's D call and was not checked against the DNA. TRBV12-2 is a pseudogene segment. This CDR3 has 17 amino acids. CDR3 bases: TGTGCAAGTCGCTTAGCCCTCAGGACAGCTCGCGAAGGGGGCTACACCTTC. Encoded protein: CASRLALRTAREGGYTF.

The chain has TRBV5-1 and TRBJ1-1; 7 bases align to TRBD1. Germline V gene lookup returns CDR1 SGHRS and CDR2 YFSETQ. The junction had 5 bases not matched to a gene; V was cut back by 2 bases and J by 1 base. The CDR3 consists of 15 residues. The CDR3 spells CASSLRQGGNTEAFF. The CDR3 coding sequence is TGCGCCAGCAGCTTACGACAGGGAGGGAACACTGAAGCTTTCTTT.

V usage is TRBV6-6 and J usage is TRBJ2-7, with TRBD2 identical over 7 bases. This CDR3 has 13 amino acids. J was trimmed by 7 bases and V by 1 base; bases with no gene match: 4. Germline V CDR1 and CDR2: MNHNY, SVGAGI (reference sequence). The CDR3 DNA is TGTGCCAGCAGTTACTTCCAGCGGGGAGAGCAGTACTTC. It is translated as CASSYFQRGEQYF.

The sample holds one count of this clone. The chain couples TRBV7-2 to TRBJ1-6; 7 nucleotides agree with TRBD1. Germline lookup yields CDR1 SGHTA and CDR2 FQGNSA. After removal of 4 bases from V and 15 bases from J, the junction contained 12 bases not matched to a gene. This CDR3 is built from 14 residues. The CDR3 DNA is TGTGCCAGCAGCTCGGCGGGACAGCCCCGCGGCCTCCACTTT. Translating it yields CASSSAGQPRGLHF.

This clone was observed a handful of times. This chain joins TRBV10-3 and TRBJ2-5; unclear D gene. Trimming pared 7 bases from V and 0 bases from J, leaving 9 bases between. CDR3 size: 13 residues. The germline CDR1 and CDR2 sequences are ENHRY and SYGVKD. In nucleotides, the CDR3 is TGTGCCATCAAGGGCCCGAACCAAGAGACCCAGTACTTC. Translating it yields CAIKGPNQETQYF.

V and J are TRBV7-2 and TRBJ2-3; D remains unclear. Germline values: CDR1 SGHTA, CDR2 FQGNSA. The ends were cut back, 8 bases at V and 0 bases at J, with 9 bases in the middle. The CDR3 totals 13 residues. DNA of the CDR3: TGTGCCAGCTTCCGGGTTAGCACAGATACGCAGTATTTT. This translates into CASFRVSTDTQYF.

This rearrangement joins TRBV4-1 to TRBJ2-2; D remains unclear. CDR3 length equals 16 residues. V was pared by 1 base and J by 3 bases, with 12 bases between. CDR1 and CDR2 (germline): MGHRA, YSYEKL. CDR3 amino acids: CASSQGEQRYTGELFF. DNA of the CDR3: TGCGCCAGCAGCCAAGGGGAACAGAGATACACCGGGGAGCTGTTTTTT.

The J gene is TRBJ2-1, the V gene TRBV2; 10 bases fit TRBD2. The CDR3 runs 14 residues. The V gene's germline CDR1 is SNHLY and CDR2 FYNNEI. The J segment lost 6 bases and the V segment lost 3 bases, leaving 2 bases of the junction unmatched. The CDR3 DNA sequence: TGTGCCAGCAGTGAGGCTAGCGGGAGCAATGAGCAGTTCTTC. Amino acid sequence: CASSEASGSNEQFF.

The chain combines TRBV30 with TRBJ1-4; D gene ambiguous. The CDR3 covers 12 residues. Germline assignment: CDR1 GTSNPN and CDR2 SVGIG (reference sequence). Trimming left V 5 bases short and J 7 bases short, with 11 bases between. The CDR3 DNA sequence: TGTGCCTGGCGGAGAGAAAGTGAAAAACTGTTTTTT. This encodes CAWRRESEKLFF.

This clone was counted at least ten times. A read error may produce the germline difference seen at one junction end. The rearrangement uses TRBV28 and TRBJ1-3; D is possibly TRBD1 (5 bases). The germline V gene has CDR1 MDHEN and CDR2 SYDVKM. The CDR3 runs 12 residues. CDR3 DNA sequence: TGTGCCAGCACCGAAAGCAAGGACATTCACCATTTT. Encoded protein: CASTESKDIHHF.

This clone was observed a few times. The chain has TRBV5-1 and TRBJ1-2; 12 bases agree with TRBD1. Germline assignment: CDR1 SGHRS and CDR2 YFSETQ. Trimming removed 4 bases from V and 6 bases from J; junction bases left unmatched: 7. The length of the CDR3 is 15 residues. The CDR3 spells CASSTAGTGGDGYTF. As DNA, the CDR3 is TGCGCCAGCAGCACTGCCGGGACAGGGGGCGATGGCTACACCTTC.

This chain joins TRBV12-1 and TRBJ2-7. TRBV12-1 is flagged as a pseudogene. This CDR3 has 15 amino acids. The chain's CDR3 is CASSFFGPPEREQYF. The CDR3 coding sequence is TGTGCCAGCAGCTTTTTCGGACCCCCCGAACGGGAGCAGTACTTC.

The CDR3 protein is CASSFRGLDSYGYTF. The CDR3 nucleotides are TGTGCCAGCAGCTTCCGGGGGCTTGATAGCTATGGCTACACCTTC. The V gene is TRBV13, the J gene TRBJ1-2; a possible D gene is TRBD1 (6 bases). Trimming took 3 bases from V and 4 from J, leaving 15 bases between them. The CDR3 extends over 15 amino acids. Per germline, CDR1 PRHDT and CDR2 FYEKMQ (reference sequence).

The V call is TRBV2, the J call TRBJ2-1; 16 bases match TRBD2. CDR3 length equals 14 residues. V lost 6 bases to trimming and J lost 15 bases; unmatched junction nucleotides: 8. CDR1 is SNHLY and CDR2 is FYNNEI in the germline V gene. The CDR3 DNA is TGTGCCAGCAGCCCCGGGACTAGCGGGAGGGGGGGGTTCTTC. It specifies CASSPGTSGRGGFF.

A single count supports this clone. The chain couples TRBV30 to TRBJ1-2; 8 positions agree with TRBD1. The V segment lost 3 bases and the J segment 8 bases; nucleotides outside the gene matches: 8. The CDR3 length is 13 residues. CDR1 is GTSNPN, CDR2 SVGIG, per germline (reference sequence). The CDR3 sequence: CAWRRTGFGGYTF. The CDR3 DNA reads as TGTGCCTGGAGGCGGACAGGGTTTGGGGGCTACACCTTC.

V and J are TRBV6-5 and TRBJ2-3; D may be TRBD1 (5 bases). The CDR3 length is 16 residues. The germline V gene encodes CDR1 MNHEY and CDR2 SVGAGI. V was trimmed by 0 bases and J by 2 bases, leaving 12 bases between them. Here the CDR3 reads CASSYSSRADTDTQYF. The DNA of the CDR3 is TGTGCCAGCAGTTACTCGAGCAGGGCGGACACAGATACGCAGTATTTT.

The gene calls are TRBV10-3 and TRBJ2-5; 11 nucleotides agree with TRBD2. V lost 3 bases, J lost 4 bases, and 13 bases stayed unmatched. Germline CDR1 is ENHRY and CDR2 is SYGVKD. The CDR3 contains 18 residues. Here the CDR3 DNA reads TGTGCCATCAGTGATCCGCTAGCGGGAGGTAATAGGCGAGAGACCCAGTACTTC. Its protein product is CAISDPLAGGNRRETQYF.

The V gene is TRBV18, the J gene TRBJ2-7; D possibly corresponds to TRBD1 (6 bases). Trimming removed 2 bases from V and 5 bases from J, with 10 bases in between. This CDR3 comprises 13 residues. The V gene's germline CDR1 is KGHSH and CDR2 LQKENI. This CDR3 reads CASSPGDTHEQYF. In DNA, the CDR3 is TGTGCCAGCTCACCAGGGGACACCCACGAGCAGTACTTC.

The table lists this clone with a few counts. Given a much more abundant clone one base away, this may be a read error. Other DNA sequences in this specimen translate into the identical CDR3. This rearrangement joins TRBV29-1 to TRBJ1-1, with no clear D. The germline V and J ends were trimmed by 3 bases and 1 base, with 9 bases remaining between them. From germline, CDR1 is SQVTM and CDR2 ANQGSEA. This CDR3 has 13 residues. DNA for the CDR3: TGCAGCGTTGAGGGCGGCGGGAACACTGAAGCTTTCTTT. Encoded protein: CSVEGGGNTEAFF. The variable domain in full, completed from reference TRBV29-1 and TRBJ1-1, reads SAVISQKPSRDICQRGTSLTIQCQVDSQVTMMFWYRQQPGQSLTLIATANQGSEATYESGFVIDKFPISRPNLTFSTLTVSNMSPEDSSIYLCSVEGGGNTEAFFGQGTRLTVV.

The rearrangement links TRBV30 to TRBJ1-2, with D possibly being TRBD1 (5 bases). The germline CDR1 and CDR2 sequences are GTSNPN and SVGIG (reference sequence). The CDR3 runs to 14 residues. Trimming removed 1 base at V and 6 bases at J, with 15 bases between. CDR3 in DNA: TGTGCCTGGAGTGCCAATCACCGGGGCCATGGCTACACCTTC. Translating it yields CAWSANHRGHGYTF.